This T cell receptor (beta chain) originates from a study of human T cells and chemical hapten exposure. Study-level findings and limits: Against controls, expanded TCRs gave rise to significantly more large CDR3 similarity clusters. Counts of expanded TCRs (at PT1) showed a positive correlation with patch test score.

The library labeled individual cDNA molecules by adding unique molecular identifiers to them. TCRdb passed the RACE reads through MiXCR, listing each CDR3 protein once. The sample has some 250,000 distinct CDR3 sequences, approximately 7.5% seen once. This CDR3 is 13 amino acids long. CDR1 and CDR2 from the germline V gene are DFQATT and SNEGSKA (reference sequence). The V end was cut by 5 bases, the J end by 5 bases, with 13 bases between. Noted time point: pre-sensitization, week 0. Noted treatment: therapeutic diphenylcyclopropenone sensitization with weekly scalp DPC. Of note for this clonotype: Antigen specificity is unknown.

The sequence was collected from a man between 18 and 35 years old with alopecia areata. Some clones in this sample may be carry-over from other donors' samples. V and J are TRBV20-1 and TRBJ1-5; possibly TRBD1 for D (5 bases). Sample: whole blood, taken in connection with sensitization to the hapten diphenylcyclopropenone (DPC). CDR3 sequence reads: CSAQTEVDQPQHF. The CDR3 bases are TGCAGTGCTCAGACAGAGGTTGATCAGCCCCAGCATTTT.